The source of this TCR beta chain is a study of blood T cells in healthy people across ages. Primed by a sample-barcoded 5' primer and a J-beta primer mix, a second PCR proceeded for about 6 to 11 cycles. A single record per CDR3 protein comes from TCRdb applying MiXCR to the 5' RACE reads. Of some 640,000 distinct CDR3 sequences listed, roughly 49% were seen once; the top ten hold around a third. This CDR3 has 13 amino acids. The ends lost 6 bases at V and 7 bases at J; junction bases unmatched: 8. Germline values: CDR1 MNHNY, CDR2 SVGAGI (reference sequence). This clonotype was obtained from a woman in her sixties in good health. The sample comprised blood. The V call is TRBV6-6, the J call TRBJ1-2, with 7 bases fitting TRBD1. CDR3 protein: CASRQGMWCGYTF. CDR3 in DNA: TGTGCCAGCAGACAGGGGATGTGGTGTGGCTACACCTTC.